The following is a T cell receptor beta chain sequence with its context. Its target is not known. The repertoire was sequenced with immunoSEQ multiplex PCR; TCRdb's copy has only in-frame clones and lacks some. The sample contains 120,000 or so clones, about 94% of which appear only once. The data were obtained in a study of T cell responses to AZD1222 COVID-19 vaccine. Whole-study findings and limits: Baseline antibody screening turned up just a handful of seropositive AZD1222 recipients. Donors were largely white British and mainly female; clonal diversity was possibly underestimated.

The V gene's germline CDR1 is LNHDA and CDR2 SQIVND (reference sequence). The V gene lost 1 base and the J gene lost 9 bases, with 10 bases spanning the gap. This CDR3 region has 14 residues. The specimen was peripheral blood, collected 28 days after the second AZD1222 dose. V is TRBV19 and J is TRBJ1-6; D ambiguous. The sequence derives from an adult who received the AZD1222 COVID-19 vaccine. The CDR3 region has the DNA TGTGCCAGTAGTATAGGATCCGCAAGTTCACCCCTCCACTTT. This sequence encodes CASSIGSASSPLHF.